Presented here are 8 T cell receptor beta chains from one specimen sequenced in a study of cytomegalovirus exposure and HLA in healthy donors. The PCR used 60 Vbeta and 13 Jbeta primers. Libraries were prepared by immunoSEQ multiplex PCR; TCRdb keeps only in-frame clonotypes and omits some of them. The data contain some 140,000 clones, 73% of them singletons. The sample was PBMCs. The source of these receptors is a woman aged 40 to 50 in good health and CMV-seronegative.

The chain combines TRBV7-2 with TRBJ1-2; the D gene is possibly TRBD1 (5 bases). Germline values: CDR1 SGHTA, CDR2 FQGNSA. V was cut by 1 base and J by 5 bases, with 26 bases left in between. The CDR3 length is 19 residues. The CDR3 bases are TGTGCCAGCAGCTTAGGGGGGGACTTAGAATACCATACCATATATGGCTACACCTTC. Its protein is CASSLGGDLEYHTIYGYTF.

This sequence joins TRBV9 and TRBJ2-3; 8 nucleotides agree with TRBD2. Germline V lookup: CDR1 SGDLS, CDR2 YYNGEE. The V segment lost 0 bases and the J segment 7 bases; nucleotides outside the gene matches: 10. This CDR3 has 16 amino acids. The CDR3 loop reads CASSVDVMAGGYTQYF. DNA of the CDR3: TGTGCCAGCAGCGTAGATGTAATGGCGGGGGGTTATACGCAGTATTTT.

The chain has TRBV28 and TRBJ1-6, with 7 bases fitting TRBD1. The CDR3 sequence is 14 residues long. The V gene end was trimmed by 2 bases and the J gene end by 8 bases; junction bases not matched to a gene: 3. Per the germline V gene, CDR1 is MDHEN and CDR2 is SYDVKM. This chain's CDR3 is CASSLTGDYSPLHF. The CDR3 DNA follows: TGTGCCAGCAGTTTAACAGGGGATTATTCACCCCTCCACTTT. The variable domain in full, with the rest retrieved from reference TRBV28 and TRBJ1-6, is DVKVTQSSRYLVKRTGEKVFLECVQDMDHENMFWYRQDPGLGLRLIYFSYDVKMKEKGDIPEGYSVSREKKERFSLILESASTNQTSMYLCASSLTGDYSPLHFGNGTRLTVT.

This sequence joins TRBV28 and TRBJ1-2; the D gene is possibly TRBD1 (5 bases). The CDR3 length is 12 residues. Trimming cost V 3 bases and J 7 bases, with 9 bases left between them. CDR1 and CDR2 from the germline V gene are MDHEN and SYDVKM. In DNA, the CDR3 is TGTGCCAGCAGTTTTCAGGGCTGTGGCTACACCTTC. Amino acid sequence: CASSFQGCGYTF.

This chain links TRBV16 with TRBJ1-2; unclear D gene. Germline CDR1 reads KGHSY; CDR2 reads FQNENV. This CDR3 is 11 amino acids long. Trimming removed 1 base at V and 8 bases at J, with 5 bases between. CDR3 protein: CASSQLAGYTF. The CDR3, as DNA: TGTGCCAGCAGCCAATTGGCCGGCTACACCTTC. Supplemented by reference TRBV16 and TRBJ1-2, the full variable domain reads GEEVAQTPKHLVRGEGQKAKLYCAPIKGHSYVFWYQQVLKNEFKFLISFQNENVFDETGMPKERFSAKCLPNSPCSLEIQATKLEDSAVYFCASSQLAGYTFGSGTRLTVV.

This rearrangement joins TRBV7-2 to TRBJ2-1; TRBD2 matches 8 bases. Looked up from germline, CDR1 is SGHTA and CDR2 is FQGNSA. The CDR3 has 16 residues. Unmatched junction bases numbered 8, after V lost 5 bases and J lost 2 bases. CDR3 in amino acids: CASSKGLGNAYNEQFF. CDR3 DNA: TGTGCCAGCAGCAAGGGACTAGGAAATGCCTACAATGAGCAGTTCTTC.

The chain joins TRBV6-5 to TRBJ1-5; TRBD1 matches 7 bases. J gave up 6 bases and V 6 bases, and 8 bases lay outside the gene matches. CDR3 length: 14 residues. Germline CDR1 and CDR2: MNHEY and SVGAGI. The CDR3 nucleotides are TGTGCCAGCAGCAATCAGGGGGAAGGTCAGCCCCAGCATTTT. Protein product: CASSNQGEGQPQHF.

J is TRBJ2-3 and V is TRBV9; D may be TRBD2 (5 bases). Germline V gene sequence: CDR1 SGDLS, CDR2 YYNGEE. V was clipped by 3 bases and J by 3 bases, with 8 bases between them. CDR3 length equals 13 residues. The CDR3 here is CASSGGGTDTQYF. The CDR3 DNA follows: TGTGCCAGCAGCGGCGGAGGAACAGATACGCAGTATTTT.